Sequencing of this TCR beta chain was carried out in a study of cytomegalovirus exposure and HLA in healthy donors. Overall study findings and caveats: There were a few CMV-associated chains whose specificity for CMV antigens was confirmed in vitro.

With 60 Vbeta and 13 Jbeta primers, the PCR was carried out. Repertoires were generated with immunoSEQ multiplex PCR, while TCRdb's copy carries only in-frame clones and drops some. The sample includes approximately 300,000 clones, about 80% of them seen just once. Concerning this clone: The antigen is unknown.

V shed 5 bases, J shed 0 bases, and the junction held 5 bases outside the gene matches. The CDR3 is 15 residues long. Germline-derived CDR1 and CDR2 are SGHRS and YFSETQ. This clonotype was obtained from a girl under 10 years old in good health and CMV-seronegative. Sequencing was performed on PBMCs. The chain uses TRBV5-1 and TRBJ2-7; TRBD2 matches 10 bases. The CDR3 sequence is CASRPSGGRSYEQYF. The CDR3 nucleotides read TGCGCCAGCAGACCTAGCGGGGGCCGCTCCTACGAGCAGTACTTC. The full variable domain, its missing parts supplied by reference TRBV5-1 and TRBJ2-7, is KAGVTQTPRYLIKTRGQQVTLSCSPISGHRSVSWYQQTPGQGLQFLFEYFSETQRNKGNFPGRFSGRQFSNSRSEMNVSTLELGDSALYLCASRPSGGRSYEQYFGPGTRLTVT.